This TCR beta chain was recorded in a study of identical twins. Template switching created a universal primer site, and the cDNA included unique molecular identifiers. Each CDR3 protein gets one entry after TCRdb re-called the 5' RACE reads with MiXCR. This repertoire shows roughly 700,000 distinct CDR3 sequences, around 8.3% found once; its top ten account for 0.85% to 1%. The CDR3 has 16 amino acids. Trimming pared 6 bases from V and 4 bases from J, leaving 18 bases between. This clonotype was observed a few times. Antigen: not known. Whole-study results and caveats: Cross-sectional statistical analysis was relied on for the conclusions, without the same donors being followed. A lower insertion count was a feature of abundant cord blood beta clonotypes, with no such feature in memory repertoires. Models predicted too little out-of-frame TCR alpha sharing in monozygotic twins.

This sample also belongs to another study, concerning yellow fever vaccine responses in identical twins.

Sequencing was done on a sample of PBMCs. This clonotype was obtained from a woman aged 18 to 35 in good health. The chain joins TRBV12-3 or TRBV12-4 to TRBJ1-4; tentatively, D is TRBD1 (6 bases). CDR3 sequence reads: CASRRTTGHRNEKLFF. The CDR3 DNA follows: TGTGCCAGCAGGCGGACTACGGGACACCGTAATGAAAAACTGTTTTTT.